Listed here are 7 T cell receptor beta chains from one sample, sequenced in a study of sequential checkpoint blockade in melanoma. The treatment: randomized to nivolumab then ipilimumab (arm A) or the reverse (arm B). This table comes from immunoSEQ multiplex PCR, and its TCRdb copy is limited to in-frame clones, with some not included. In the table there are around 12,000 clones, roughly two thirds of which are singletons. Sequenced here: CD8+ T cells sorted from blood (inferred from file names), sampled from a patient given nivolumab and ipilimumab in sequence. These receptors came from a human donor with melanoma.

This clone was observed once. This chain connects TRBV15 to TRBJ1-6, with 8 nucleotides matching TRBD1. The CDR3 extends over 17 amino acids. Germline CDR1 is LNHNV and CDR2 is YYDKDF (reference sequence). With 1 base clipped from V and 5 bases from J, the junction kept 7 bases outside the gene matches. The chain's CDR3 is CATSRASQGANNSPLHF. CDR3 sequence (DNA): TGTGCCACCAGCAGAGCTTCTCAGGGGGCTAATAATTCACCCCTCCACTTT.

The V gene is TRBV9, the J gene TRBJ1-2; 8 nucleotides line up with TRBD1. V shed 4 bases, J shed 9 bases, and the junction held 14 bases outside the gene matches. The CDR3 consists of 15 residues. CDR1 and CDR2 from the germline V gene are SGDLS and YYNGEE. The CDR3 DNA sequence: TGTGCCAGCAGCCCACCCCCCCCAGGGGGCTACAGCTACACCTTC. Its protein is CASSPPPPGGYSYTF.

In its sample, this clone was seen once. The rearrangement joins TRBV4-2 to TRBJ2-7; D ambiguous. Germline CDR1 is LGHNA and CDR2 is YNFKEQ. The CDR3 runs to 15 residues. V was pared by 0 bases and J by 3 bases, with 12 bases between. CDR3 nucleotide sequence: TGTGCCAGCAGCCAAGAAGGTAACAGTTACTACGAGCAGTACTTC. It yields the protein CASSQEGNSYYEQYF.

This clone was counted between two and nine times. The chain employs TRBV15 and TRBJ1-1; D is uncertain. CDR1 and CDR2 from the germline V gene are LNHNV and YYDKDF (reference sequence). The V end was cut by 1 base, the J end by 6 bases, with 6 bases between. The CDR3 is 12 residues long. CDR3 DNA sequence: TGTGCCACCAGCAGAGGAGGCGCTGAAGCTTTCTTT. Translated: CATSRGGAEAFF.

This sequence joins TRBV7-3 and TRBJ2-1; weak D call: TRBD2 (5 bases). The germline CDR1 and CDR2 sequences are SGHTA and FQGTGA. V gave up 6 bases and J gave up 2 bases, with 14 bases separating them. This CDR3 contains 15 residues. Here the CDR3 reads CASRLTSGTYNEQFF. CDR3 sequence (DNA): TGTGCCAGCAGATTGACTTCCGGGACCTACAATGAGCAGTTCTTC.

This clone came up a few times. This chain uses TRBV27 with TRBJ2-7; D is possibly TRBD2 (6 bases). Between the trimmed V and J ends, which lost 1 base and 0 bases, there was a span of 16 bases. The CDR3 is made up of 17 amino acids. The germline V gene encodes CDR1 MNHEY and CDR2 SMNVEV (reference sequence). CDR3 in amino acids: CASSLFFLGGLSYEQYF. The CDR3 DNA reads as TGTGCCAGCAGTTTATTCTTTTTGGGAGGACTCTCCTACGAGCAGTACTTC.

This clone was seen a single time. Here the CDR3 DNA reads TGTGCCAGCAGGGATACGGGACAGTTCTACGAGCAGTACTTC. Translated: CASRDTGQFYEQYF. The V and J genes are TRBV28 and TRBJ2-7; 7 bases map to TRBD1. The CDR3 consists of 14 residues. With 6 bases clipped from V and 3 bases from J, the junction kept 8 bases outside the gene matches. CDR1 is MDHEN and CDR2 is SYDVKM in the germline V gene.